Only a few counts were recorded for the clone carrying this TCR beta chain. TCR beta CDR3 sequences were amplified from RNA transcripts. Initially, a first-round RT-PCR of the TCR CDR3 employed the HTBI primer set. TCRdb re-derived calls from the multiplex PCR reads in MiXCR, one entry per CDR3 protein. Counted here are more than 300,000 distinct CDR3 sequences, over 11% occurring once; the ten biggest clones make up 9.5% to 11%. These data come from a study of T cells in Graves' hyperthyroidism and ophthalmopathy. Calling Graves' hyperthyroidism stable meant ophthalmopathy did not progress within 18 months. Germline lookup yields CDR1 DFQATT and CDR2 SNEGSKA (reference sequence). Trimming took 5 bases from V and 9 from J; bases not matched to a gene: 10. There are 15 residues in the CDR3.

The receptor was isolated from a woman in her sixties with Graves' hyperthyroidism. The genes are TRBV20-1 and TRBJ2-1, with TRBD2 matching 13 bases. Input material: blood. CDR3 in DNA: TGCAGTGCTGCCCGGACTAGCGGGAGCGGTAGTGAGCAGTTCTTC. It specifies CSAARTSGSGSEQFF.